These T cell receptor beta chains were read from a single sample in a study of T cell responses to AZD1222 COVID-19 vaccine. Generated by immunoSEQ multiplex PCR, the TCRdb table keeps only in-frame clones and is missing some. Among fewer than 150,000 clones listed, roughly 87% were seen once. This sample comprised peripheral blood, obtained 28 days after the second AZD1222 dose. Source of these receptors: an adult who received the AZD1222 COVID-19 vaccine. The CDR3 runs from the conserved cysteine through the conserved F or W. The D gene is left open where the match is weak. Not every row has a clone size; where given, it reads once, few, many or a size class.

v_call: TRBV19; clone_size: .; d_call: .; j_call: TRBJ1-5; cdr3_nt: TGTGCCAGTAGTATGGGTAGGGGTAGCAATCAGCCCCAGCATTTT; cdr3_aa: CASSMGRGSNQPQHF
v_call: TRBV14; clone_size: .; d_call: .; j_call: TRBJ2-7; cdr3_nt: TGTGCCAGCAGCCCTTGGGCGGGACCCACCTACGAGCAGTACTTC; cdr3_aa: CASSPWAGPTYEQYF
v_call: TRBV12-2; clone_size: .; d_call: .; j_call: TRBJ1-2; cdr3_nt: TGTGCAAGTCGCTTAGGAAGGGGCTACACCTTC; cdr3_aa: CASRLGRGYTF
v_call: TRBV6-5; clone_size: .; d_call: .; j_call: TRBJ1-5; cdr3_nt: TGTGCCAGCAGCAAAGGGGTGGGCAATCAGCCCCAGCATTTT; cdr3_aa: CASSKGVGNQPQHF
v_call: TRBV18; clone_size: .; d_call: TRBD1; j_call: TRBJ1-1; cdr3_nt: TGTGCCAGCTCACCGGACAGGTCTACGGAAGCTTTCTTT; cdr3_aa: CASSPDRSTEAFF
v_call: TRBV12-3/TRBV12-4; clone_size: few; d_call: TRBD1; j_call: TRBJ1-2; cdr3_nt: TGTGCCAGCGGAGGACAGGGTCGAGGTGGCTACACCTTC; cdr3_aa: CASGGQGRGGYTF
v_call: TRBV7-3; clone_size: .; d_call: .; j_call: TRBJ2-5; cdr3_nt: TGTGCCAGCAGGAGTACGGGGACAGAGACCCAGTACTTC; cdr3_aa: CASRSTGTETQYF
v_call: TRBV6-1; clone_size: .; d_call: TRBD1; j_call: TRBJ1-3; cdr3_nt: TGTGCCAGCAGTCTAACAGGGGGCTCTGGAAACACCATATATTTT; cdr3_aa: CASSLTGGSGNTIYF
v_call: TRBV7-2; clone_size: .; d_call: .; j_call: TRBJ1-3; cdr3_nt: TGTGCCAGCAGCTTATGGGCCTCGACAGGAAACACCATATATTTT; cdr3_aa: CASSLWASTGNTIYF
v_call: TRBV7-6; clone_size: once; d_call: .; j_call: TRBJ1-6; cdr3_nt: TGTGCCAGCAGCCAAAACAGAGACAATTCACCCCTCCACTTT; cdr3_aa: CASSQNRDNSPLHF
v_call: TRBV11-2; clone_size: .; d_call: .; j_call: TRBJ2-5; cdr3_nt: TGTGCCAGCAGCTTGCAGCAAGAGACCCAGTACTTC; cdr3_aa: CASSLQQETQYF
v_call: TRBV10-2; clone_size: .; d_call: .; j_call: TRBJ1-2; cdr3_nt: TGCGCCAGCAGTGAGTGGGACGCGGGGGCAGGCTATGGCTACACCTTC; cdr3_aa: CASSEWDAGAGYGYTF
v_call: TRBV5-1; clone_size: .; d_call: TRBD1; j_call: TRBJ2-3; cdr3_nt: TGCGCCAGCAGCGTAGACGGACAGGGAACGCAGTATTTT; cdr3_aa: CASSVDGQGTQYF
v_call: TRBV29-1; clone_size: once; d_call: TRBD2; j_call: TRBJ2-7; cdr3_nt: TGCAGCGCCTACGGGACGGGGACTAGCGGGGACGCCTACGAGCAGTACTTC; cdr3_aa: CSAYGTGTSGDAYEQYF
v_call: TRBV18; clone_size: once; d_call: .; j_call: TRBJ1-1; cdr3_nt: TGTGCCAGCGGTAATGCAGTGAACACTGAAGCTTTCTTT; cdr3_aa: CASGNAVNTEAFF
v_call: TRBV10-3; clone_size: once; d_call: .; j_call: TRBJ1-2; cdr3_nt: TGTGCCATCAGTGACGGGCCGGGAGCTAACTATGGCTACACCTTC; cdr3_aa: CAISDGPGANYGYTF
v_call: TRBV19; clone_size: few; d_call: .; j_call: TRBJ1-5; cdr3_nt: TGTGCCAGTCGGGGCGCGGGGAGCAATCAGCCCCAGCATTTT; cdr3_aa: CASRGAGSNQPQHF
v_call: TRBV4-3; clone_size: .; d_call: .; j_call: TRBJ1-1; cdr3_nt: TGCGCCAGCAGCCTCGTAGGTGGCAGTGAAGCTTTCTTT; cdr3_aa: CASSLVGGSEAFF
v_call: TRBV23-1; clone_size: few; d_call: .; j_call: TRBJ2-1; cdr3_nt: TGCGCCAGCAGTCAATCGGGGCGGGGGCAGTTCTTC; cdr3_aa: CASSQSGRGQFF
v_call: TRBV18; clone_size: .; d_call: .; j_call: TRBJ1-1; cdr3_nt: TGTGCCAGCTCACCTTTTGGGTCGAACACTGAAGCTTTCTTT; cdr3_aa: CASSPFGSNTEAFF
v_call: TRBV24-1; clone_size: .; d_call: TRBD2; j_call: TRBJ2-1; cdr3_nt: TGTGCCACCAGTGCTAGCGGGAGGGCCTCGGGTGAGCAGTTCTTC; cdr3_aa: CATSASGRASGEQFF
v_call: TRBV7-8; clone_size: once; d_call: .; j_call: TRBJ2-1; cdr3_nt: TGTGCCAGCAGCTTCAGGCTAGCGTATGAGCAGTTCTTC; cdr3_aa: CASSFRLAYEQFF
v_call: TRBV7-2; clone_size: .; d_call: TRBD2; j_call: TRBJ2-1; cdr3_nt: TGTGCCAGCAGCTCACGGATAGCGGGCCCCCCCTACAATGAGCAGTTCTTC; cdr3_aa: CASSSRIAGPPYNEQFF
v_call: TRBV5-1; clone_size: .; d_call: TRBD2; j_call: TRBJ2-1; cdr3_nt: TGCGCCAGCAGTTGGGTAGCGGGGCCGTACAATGAGCAGTTCTTC; cdr3_aa: CASSWVAGPYNEQFF
v_call: TRBV18; clone_size: .; d_call: TRBD1; j_call: TRBJ1-1; cdr3_nt: TGTGCCAGCTCACCGGCAAGACAGGGGGCGATGGCTTTCTTT; cdr3_aa: CASSPARQGAMAFF
v_call: TRBV6-2/TRBV6-3; clone_size: .; d_call: .; j_call: TRBJ2-7; cdr3_nt: TGTGCCAGCAGCCCATACCAGATATACTACGAGCAGTACTTC; cdr3_aa: CASSPYQIYYEQYF
v_call: TRBV5-1; clone_size: .; d_call: TRBD1; j_call: TRBJ2-3; cdr3_nt: TGCGCCAGCAGCATACGGGACAGAGCCACAGATACGCAGTATTTT; cdr3_aa: CASSIRDRATDTQYF
v_call: TRBV29-1; clone_size: .; d_call: .; j_call: TRBJ1-1; cdr3_nt: TGCAACGTCAAACATGACACTGAAGCTTTCTTT; cdr3_aa: CNVKHDTEAFF
v_call: TRBV18; clone_size: .; d_call: .; j_call: TRBJ1-3; cdr3_nt: TGTGCCAGCTCACCCTACGACTCGAGCTCTGGAAACACCATATATTTT; cdr3_aa: CASSPYDSSSGNTIYF
v_call: TRBV6-1; clone_size: once; d_call: TRBD2; j_call: TRBJ2-5; cdr3_nt: TGTGCCAGCAGTGAAGGGGGACTAGCGTTAGCGAGAGAGACCCAGTACTTC; cdr3_aa: CASSEGGLALARETQYF
v_call: TRBV4-1; clone_size: .; d_call: .; j_call: TRBJ2-6; cdr3_nt: TGCGCCAGCAGCCAAAACAGGGTAGCTGGGGCCAACGTCCTGACTTTC; cdr3_aa: CASSQNRVAGANVLTF
v_call: TRBV11-2; clone_size: .; d_call: .; j_call: TRBJ1-2; cdr3_nt: TGTGCCAGCAGCTTAGATCCGGCAGGGGATTATGGCTACACCTTC; cdr3_aa: CASSLDPAGDYGYTF
v_call: TRBV6-5; clone_size: .; d_call: .; j_call: TRBJ2-7; cdr3_nt: TGTGCCAGCAGGGGCCACTACGAGCAGTACTTC; cdr3_aa: CASRGHYEQYF
v_call: TRBV12-3/TRBV12-4; clone_size: .; d_call: .; j_call: TRBJ2-1; cdr3_nt: TGTGCCAGCAGTCCAACCAGGGGCGAGCAGTTCTTC; cdr3_aa: CASSPTRGEQFF
v_call: TRBV2; clone_size: .; d_call: .; j_call: TRBJ1-5; cdr3_nt: TGTGCCAGCAGTGCCCAGAGTAGCAATCAGCCCCAGCATTTT; cdr3_aa: CASSAQSSNQPQHF
v_call: TRBV10-2; clone_size: few; d_call: .; j_call: TRBJ1-4; cdr3_nt: TGCGCCAGCAGTCCACCAGTGGGGCCAGGGGCAATCCGAAATGAAAAACTGTTTTTT; cdr3_aa: CASSPPVGPGAIRNEKLFF
v_call: TRBV18; clone_size: .; d_call: .; j_call: TRBJ2-7; cdr3_nt: TGTGCCAGCTCACCACAGATGAGACAGGGACTTTCCTACGAGCAGTACTTC; cdr3_aa: CASSPQMRQGLSYEQYF
v_call: TRBV5-1; clone_size: .; d_call: .; j_call: TRBJ1-1; cdr3_nt: TGCGCCAGCAGCCGGAGACAGGCCCCGAACACTGAAGCTTTCTTT; cdr3_aa: CASSRRQAPNTEAFF
v_call: TRBV19; clone_size: .; d_call: .; j_call: TRBJ2-6; cdr3_nt: TGTGCCAGTAGTGTAAGGACAGCCTCTGGGGCCAACGTCCTGACTTTC; cdr3_aa: CASSVRTASGANVLTF
v_call: TRBV5-4; clone_size: .; d_call: TRBD1; j_call: TRBJ2-1; cdr3_nt: TGTGCCAGCAGCTTGAAGACAGGGGGCTTGACCTACAATGAGCAGTTCTTC; cdr3_aa: CASSLKTGGLTYNEQFF
v_call: TRBV7-2; clone_size: .; d_call: .; j_call: TRBJ1-5; cdr3_nt: TGTGCCAGCAGCCCTAGAGGAGGGGGGAATCAGCCCCAGCATTTT; cdr3_aa: CASSPRGGGNQPQHF
v_call: TRBV4-1; clone_size: once; d_call: .; j_call: TRBJ1-2; cdr3_nt: TGCGCCAGCAGCCAAGATCCCTCCGGATACTATGGCTACACCTTC; cdr3_aa: CASSQDPSGYYGYTF
v_call: TRBV24-1; clone_size: once; d_call: .; j_call: TRBJ2-3; cdr3_nt: TGTGCCACCAGTGATTTTTTCACAGATACGCAGTATTTT; cdr3_aa: CATSDFFTDTQYF
v_call: TRBV5-1; clone_size: .; d_call: .; j_call: TRBJ2-4; cdr3_nt: TGCGCCAGCAGCCAAAACAGGGATGGGGTTGTCAAAAACATTCAGTACTTC; cdr3_aa: CASSQNRDGVVKNIQYF
v_call: TRBV6-2/TRBV6-3; clone_size: .; d_call: TRBD1; j_call: TRBJ2-3; cdr3_nt: TGTGCCAGCAGCCCTAGGACAGGGATCGCCACAAATACGCAGTATTTT; cdr3_aa: CASSPRTGIATNTQYF
v_call: TRBV12-5; clone_size: .; d_call: .; j_call: TRBJ2-3; cdr3_nt: TGTGCTAGTGCGGCCGCGGGGTTAACAGATACGCAGTATTTT; cdr3_aa: CASAAAGLTDTQYF